Sequencing of this T cell receptor beta chain was carried out in a study of neoadjuvant anti-PD-1 for oral cavity cancer. About the study: Most patients had three to four biweekly doses of 3 mg/kg nivolumab before resection. Patients without progression got a fourth dose around day 43. Broader study findings: Expansion of preexisting intratumoral clones was suggested to aid response.

Germline CDR1 and CDR2: MNHEY and SVGAGI. The CDR3 has 14 amino acids. With 5 bases clipped from V and 3 bases from J, the junction kept 1 base outside the gene matches. Time point described: after neoadjuvant nivolumab, at surgical resection. Cohort: HPV-negative, locally advanced oral cavity squamous cell carcinoma patients. TCRdb keeps only in-frame clones here, not all; method: immunoSEQ multiplex PCR. The sample records about 14,000 clones, roughly 34% being singletons. In the case of this clone: The antigen remains unidentified.

V usage is TRBV6-5 and J usage is TRBJ2-5; 12 nucleotides match TRBD2. This TCR was recovered from a person aged 40-85 years with oral cavity squamous cell carcinoma. The material sequenced was tumor tissue, taken after nivolumab (anti-PD-1) treatment. Here the CDR3 DNA reads TGTGCCAGCAGTCGACTAGCGGGGGAAGAGACCCAGTACTTC. Its protein is CASSRLAGEETQYF.